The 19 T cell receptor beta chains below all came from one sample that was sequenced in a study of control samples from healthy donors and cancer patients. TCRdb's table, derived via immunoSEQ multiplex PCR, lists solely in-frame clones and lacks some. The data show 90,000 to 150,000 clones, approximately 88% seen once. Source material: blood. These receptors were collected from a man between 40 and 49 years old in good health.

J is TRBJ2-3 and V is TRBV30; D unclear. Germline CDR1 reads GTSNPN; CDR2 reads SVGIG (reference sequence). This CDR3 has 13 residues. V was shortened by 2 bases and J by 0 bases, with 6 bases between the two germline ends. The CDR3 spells CAWSQPSTDTQYF. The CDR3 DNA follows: TGTGCCTGGAGTCAACCCAGCACAGATACGCAGTATTTT.

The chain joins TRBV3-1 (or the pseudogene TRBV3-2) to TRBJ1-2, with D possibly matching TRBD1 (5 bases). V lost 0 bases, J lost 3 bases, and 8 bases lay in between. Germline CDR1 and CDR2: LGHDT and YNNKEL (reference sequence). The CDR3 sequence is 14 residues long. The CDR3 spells CASSQDRVDYGYTF. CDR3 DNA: TGTGCCAGCAGCCAAGACAGGGTGGACTATGGCTACACCTTC.

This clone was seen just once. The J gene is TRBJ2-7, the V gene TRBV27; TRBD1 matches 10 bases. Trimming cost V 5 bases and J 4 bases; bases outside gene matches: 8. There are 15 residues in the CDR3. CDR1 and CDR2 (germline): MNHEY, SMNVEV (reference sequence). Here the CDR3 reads CASSPKRDRGYEQYF. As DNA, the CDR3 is TGTGCCAGCAGTCCTAAACGGGACAGGGGTTACGAGCAGTACTTC.

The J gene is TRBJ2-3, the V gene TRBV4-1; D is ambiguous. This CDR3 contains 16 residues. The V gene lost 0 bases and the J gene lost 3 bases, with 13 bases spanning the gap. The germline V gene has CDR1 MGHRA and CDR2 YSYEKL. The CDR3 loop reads CASSQDRRVGTDTQYF. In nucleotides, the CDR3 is TGCGCCAGCAGCCAAGATAGAAGGGTCGGGACAGATACGCAGTATTTT.

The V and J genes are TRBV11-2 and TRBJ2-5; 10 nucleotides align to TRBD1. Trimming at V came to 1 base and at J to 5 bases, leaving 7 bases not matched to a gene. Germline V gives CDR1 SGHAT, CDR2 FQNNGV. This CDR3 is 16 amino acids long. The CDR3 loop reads CASSLAPGQGTETQYF. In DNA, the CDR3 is TGTGCCAGCAGCTTAGCTCCGGGACAGGGGACGGAGACCCAGTACTTC.

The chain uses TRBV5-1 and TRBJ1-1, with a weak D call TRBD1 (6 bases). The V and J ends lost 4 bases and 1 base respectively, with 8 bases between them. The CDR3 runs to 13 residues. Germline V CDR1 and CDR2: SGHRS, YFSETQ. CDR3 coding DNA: TGCGCCAGCAGCATGACAGGGAACACTGAAGCTTTCTTT. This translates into CASSMTGNTEAFF.

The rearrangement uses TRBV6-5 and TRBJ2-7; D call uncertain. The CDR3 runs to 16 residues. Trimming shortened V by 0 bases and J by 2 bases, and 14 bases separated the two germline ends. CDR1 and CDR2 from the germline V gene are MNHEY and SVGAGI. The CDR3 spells CASSYSWVNPTYEQYF. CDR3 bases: TGTGCCAGCAGTTACTCTTGGGTAAACCCAACCTACGAGCAGTACTTC.

CDR3 nucleotide sequence: TGTGCCAGCAGTGAGCACGGCACAGGGGTCTACAATGAGCAGTTCTTC. Protein: CASSEHGTGVYNEQFF. The chain joins TRBV25-1 to TRBJ2-1; 7 bases map to TRBD1. With 3 bases clipped from V and 3 bases from J, the junction kept 8 bases outside the gene matches. This CDR3 has 16 amino acids. Germline values: CDR1 MGHDK, CDR2 SYGVNS.

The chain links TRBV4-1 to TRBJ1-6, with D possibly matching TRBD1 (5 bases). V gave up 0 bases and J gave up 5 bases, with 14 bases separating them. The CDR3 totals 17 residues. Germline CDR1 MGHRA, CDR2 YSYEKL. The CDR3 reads CASSQESGRVDNSPLHF. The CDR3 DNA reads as TGCGCCAGCAGCCAAGAGTCAGGCAGGGTTGATAATTCACCCCTCCACTTT.

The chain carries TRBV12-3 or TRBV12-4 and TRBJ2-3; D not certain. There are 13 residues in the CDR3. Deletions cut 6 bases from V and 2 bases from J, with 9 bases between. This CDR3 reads CASRRTDTDTQYF. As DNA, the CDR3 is TGTGCCAGCAGAAGGACCGACACAGATACGCAGTATTTT.

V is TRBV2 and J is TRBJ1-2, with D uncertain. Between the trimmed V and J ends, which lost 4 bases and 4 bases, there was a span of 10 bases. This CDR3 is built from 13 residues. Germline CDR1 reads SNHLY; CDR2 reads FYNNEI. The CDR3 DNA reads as TGTGCCAGCAGTGTGTCGGGGAGCTATGGCTACACCTTC. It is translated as CASSVSGSYGYTF.

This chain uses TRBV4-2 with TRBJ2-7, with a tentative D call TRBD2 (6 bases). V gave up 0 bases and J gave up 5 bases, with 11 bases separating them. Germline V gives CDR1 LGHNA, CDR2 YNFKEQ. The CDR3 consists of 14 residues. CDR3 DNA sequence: TGTGCCAGCAGCCAAGAGAGCAGGGAGGACGAGCAGTACTTC. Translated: CASSQESREDEQYF.

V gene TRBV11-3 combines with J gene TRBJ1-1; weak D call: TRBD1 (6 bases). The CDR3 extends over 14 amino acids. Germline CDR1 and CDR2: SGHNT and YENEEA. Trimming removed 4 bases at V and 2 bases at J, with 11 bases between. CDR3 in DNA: TGTGCCAGCAGCTCCCGGACAGCAAACACTGAAGCTTTCTTT. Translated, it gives CASSSRTANTEAFF.

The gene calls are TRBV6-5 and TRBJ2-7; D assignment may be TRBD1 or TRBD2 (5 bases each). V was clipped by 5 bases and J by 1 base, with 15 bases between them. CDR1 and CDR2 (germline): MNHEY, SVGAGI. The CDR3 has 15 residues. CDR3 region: CASSPRGRASYEQYF. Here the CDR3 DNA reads TGTGCCAGCAGTCCCCGGGGCAGGGCTTCCTACGAGCAGTACTTC.

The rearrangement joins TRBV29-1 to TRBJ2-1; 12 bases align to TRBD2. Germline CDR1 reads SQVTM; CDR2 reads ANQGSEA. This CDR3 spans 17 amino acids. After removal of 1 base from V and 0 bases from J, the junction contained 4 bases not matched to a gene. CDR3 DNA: TGCAGCGTTGAAGGGACTAGCGGGGTCCGCTCCTACAATGAGCAGTTCTTC. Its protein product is CSVEGTSGVRSYNEQFF.

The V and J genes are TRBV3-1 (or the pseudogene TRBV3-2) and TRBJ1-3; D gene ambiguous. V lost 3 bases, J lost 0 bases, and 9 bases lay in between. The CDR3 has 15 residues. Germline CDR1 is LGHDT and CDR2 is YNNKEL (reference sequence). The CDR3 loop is CASSHRTASGNTIYF. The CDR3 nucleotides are TGTGCCAGCAGCCATAGGACGGCCTCTGGAAACACCATATATTTT.

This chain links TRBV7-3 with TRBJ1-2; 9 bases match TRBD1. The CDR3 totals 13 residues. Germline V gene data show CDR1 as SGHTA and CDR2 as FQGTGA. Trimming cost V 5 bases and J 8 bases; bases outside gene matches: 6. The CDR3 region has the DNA TGTGCCAGCAGCCAGGACAGGGGAGACGGCTACACCTTC. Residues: CASSQDRGDGYTF.

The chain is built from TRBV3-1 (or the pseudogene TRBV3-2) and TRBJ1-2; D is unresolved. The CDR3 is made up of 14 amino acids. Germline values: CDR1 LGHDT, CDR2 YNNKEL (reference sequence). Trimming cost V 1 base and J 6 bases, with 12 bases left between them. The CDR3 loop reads CASSQGWGIDGYTF. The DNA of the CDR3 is TGTGCCAGCAGCCAAGGATGGGGAATCGATGGCTACACCTTC.

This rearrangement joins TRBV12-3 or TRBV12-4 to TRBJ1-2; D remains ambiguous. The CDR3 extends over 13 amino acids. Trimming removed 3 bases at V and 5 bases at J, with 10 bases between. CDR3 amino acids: CASSLSQLYGYTF. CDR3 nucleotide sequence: TGTGCCAGCAGTTTGAGCCAGCTATATGGCTACACCTTC.